Listed here is a single TCR beta chain. This clonotype showed up many times. Its antigen is unknown. Per-base qualities were not stored, and no clone one base away is much larger. The sample belongs to a study of early T cells in non-severe SARS-CoV-2 infection (dated by TCRdb to the early 2020s). Background on the whole study: Bulk RNA from unsorted whole blood was used for TCR sequencing, so alpha and beta chains could not be paired.

Findings and caveats that apply to the study as a whole: VDJdb matching was skewed toward anti-spike CD8 responses and likely underestimated virus-specific expansions by missing private and CD4 specificities.

The CDR3 goes from the cysteine to the phenylalanine over 14 residues. Left in the record is the CDR3 DNA by itself, 42 bases read in frame from the first base. For CDR1 and CDR2, the germline V gene lists SGHTA and FQGNSA. Trimming at the junction amounts to 1 base on V and 2 bases on J, and the germline ends lie 7 bases apart. Libraries were constructed by 5' RACE. The sequencer listed for this sample is NextSeq 500. Unique molecular identifiers were attached to individual cDNA molecules in the TCR library protocol so that sequencing error and PCR bias could be corrected. TCR alpha and beta chains were both sequenced, and the abundances of alpha and beta sequences in each sample were closely correlated with each other. The original pipeline was this. Decombinator V4 was used to annotate the V gene, J gene and CDR3 of the TCR sequences. TCRs were defined as expanded if a significant change between any two time points was detected under a Poisson model with p below 0.0001. Abundances of TCRs were expressed as counts per million after normalisation to the total number of TCRs sequenced in each sample. MAIT TCRs were defined by TRAV1-2 paired with TRAJ12, TRAJ20 or TRAJ33, and iNKT TCRs by TRAV10 paired with TRAJ18. VDJdb, accessed 1 November 2021, was searched for CMV, EBV and SARS-CoV-2 annotated TCRs, excluding TCRs annotated for multiple antigens. TCRdb took the public reads, trimmed them with fastp at Q25, ran MiXCR for clone calling and kept in-frame beta chains. Merged by CDR3 protein, the rows form single entries marked with the most common genes and DNA. What appears here as the V and J calls and clone size reflects TCRdb's work, not the paper's. The table for this sample lists fewer than 85,000 distinct CDR3 sequences; roughly 13% of them were counted only once. The ten largest clonotypes hold 1.4% of the sample.

This was a case-control study nested in a cohort of healthcare workers in London, UK, who had nasopharyngeal swab PCR tests and blood samples taken every week. Healthcare workers were recruited between 23 and 31 March 2020, during the week of the UK lockdown, and were followed weekly for up to about 16 weeks. Here the chain combines TRBV7-2 and TRBJ2-3, with the D gene call left open. Specimen: whole blood. The receptor comes from an adult who was a healthcare worker with PCR-confirmed SARS-CoV-2 infection or an uninfected control (not recorded which). The CDR3 protein is CASSLDSPTDTQYF. The base sequence is TGTGCCAGCAGCTTAGACAGTCCCACAGATACGCAGTATTTT.